One sample yielded the 24 T cell receptor beta chains listed below, sequenced in a study of control samples from healthy donors and cancer patients. Sequenced by immunoSEQ multiplex PCR; TCRdb stores in-frame clones only, minus some. Among about 150,000 clones listed, 93% were seen once. The material sequenced was blood. Receptor source: a man aged 45-65 years in good health.

V and J are TRBV6-5 and TRBJ2-5; D unresolved. The CDR3 runs 11 residues. From germline, CDR1 is MNHEY and CDR2 SVGAGI. Trimming stripped 5 bases from V and 5 bases from J, with 6 bases between. CDR3 in amino acids: CASSTHETQYF. CDR3 DNA: TGTGCCAGCAGTACTCACGAGACCCAGTACTTC.

J is TRBJ2-1 and V is TRBV15; D is unresolved. The ends were cut back, 0 bases at V and 9 bases at J, with 12 bases in the middle. The germline V gene encodes CDR1 LNHNV and CDR2 YYDKDF (reference sequence). This CDR3 has 14 residues. The CDR3 sequence: CATSRELATGEQFF. The DNA of the CDR3 is TGTGCCACCAGCAGAGAACTTGCGACGGGTGAGCAGTTCTTC.

The chain employs TRBV28 and TRBJ2-7; D gene unclear. This CDR3 has 15 residues. V was pared by 5 bases and J by 0 bases, with 14 bases between. The germline gives CDR1 MDHEN, CDR2 SYDVKM. The CDR3 here is CASSPPRPHSYEQYF. The CDR3 DNA reads as TGTGCCAGCAGTCCCCCGAGGCCCCACTCCTACGAGCAGTACTTC.

The chain combines TRBV5-1 with TRBJ1-5; unclear D gene. The CDR3 runs to 15 residues. V gave up 4 bases and J gave up 6 bases, with 17 bases separating them. CDR1 is SGHRS and CDR2 is YFSETQ in the germline V gene. This CDR3 is CASSGDGSVGQPQHF. CDR3 nucleotide sequence: TGCGCCAGCAGCGGGGATGGGAGTGTGGGTCAGCCCCAGCATTTT.

The V and J genes are TRBV5-3 and TRBJ1-2, with TRBD1 matching 9 bases. TRBV5-3 carries the ORF label, with uncertain function. CDR3 size: 16 residues. The junction had 8 bases not matched to a gene; V was cut back by 4 bases and J by 1 base. CDR3 coding DNA: TGTGCCAGAAGCGGCTCACAGGGGGCGGGTAACTATGGCTACACCTTC. Translating it yields CARSGSQGAGNYGYTF.

The CDR3 loop reads CASSVIGKAEEKLFF. CDR3 sequence (DNA): TGTGCCAGCAGCGTTATTGGGAAAGCCGAAGAAAAACTGTTTTTT. The chain links TRBV5-4 to TRBJ1-4; no clear D. In germline, CDR1 is SGHNT, CDR2 YYREEE (reference sequence). This CDR3 comprises 15 residues. The V end lost 4 bases, the J end lost 8 bases, and 18 bases lay between the germline ends.

The chain carries TRBV5-8 and TRBJ2-1; D could derive from TRBD1 or TRBD2 (7 bases each). The length of the CDR3 is 15 residues. V was clipped by 4 bases and J by 2 bases, with 13 bases between them. Per the germline V gene, CDR1 is SGHTS and CDR2 is YDEGEE. The CDR3 is CASSGGGTAYNEQFF. The CDR3 bases are TGTGCCAGCAGCGGGGGGGGGACAGCCTACAATGAGCAGTTCTTC.

The V and J genes are TRBV4-1 and TRBJ2-7, with D possibly being TRBD1 (6 bases). From germline, CDR1 is MGHRA and CDR2 YSYEKL. The CDR3 runs to 15 residues. Trimming cost V 0 bases and J 3 bases, with 12 bases left between them. CDR3 in DNA: TGCGCCAGCAGCCAAGAGTTACAGGGTGGCTACGAGCAGTACTTC. This codes for CASSQELQGGYEQYF.

The genes are TRBV28 and TRBJ2-3; 9 nucleotides agree with TRBD1. V was pared by 5 bases and J by 15 bases, with 18 bases of the junction left unmatched. Germline V gene lookup returns CDR1 MDHEN and CDR2 SYDVKM. CDR3 length equals 15 residues. CDR3 bases: TGTGCCAGCAGTGGACAGGGGCGGCCTCTTAATAAGCGATATTTT. Translation: CASSGQGRPLNKRYF.

The chain combines TRBV29-1 with TRBJ2-1; D ambiguous. Trimming took 6 bases from V and 2 from J, leaving 14 bases between them. Germline V gives CDR1 SQVTM, CDR2 ANQGSEA. The CDR3 has 14 amino acids. CDR3 DNA: TGCAGCGTCCGGTATGGGGATCCCTACAATGAGCAGTTCTTC. It specifies CSVRYGDPYNEQFF.

This chain joins TRBV27 and TRBJ1-2, with D perhaps TRBD1 (5 bases). V lost 6 bases to trimming and J lost 8 bases, with 16 bases between them. Germline V gene lookup returns CDR1 MNHEY and CDR2 SMNVEV (reference sequence). The CDR3 totals 13 residues. CDR3 sequence: CASSSTGPSGYTF. CDR3 nucleotides: TGTGCCAGCAGCTCCACGGGACCCTCAGGCTACACCTTC.

J is TRBJ1-2 and V is TRBV7-9, with D perhaps matching TRBD1 (5 bases). From germline, CDR1 is SEHNR and CDR2 FQNEAQ (reference sequence). The CDR3 consists of 12 residues. The V and J ends lost 5 bases and 4 bases respectively, with 8 bases between them. This CDR3 is CASSIGTYGYTF. CDR3 DNA sequence: TGTGCCAGCAGCATCGGGACCTATGGCTACACCTTC. Full variable domain (rest looked up from reference TRBV7-9 and TRBJ1-2): DTGVSQNPRHKITKRGQNVTFRCDPISEHNRLYWYRQTLGQGPEFLTYFQNEAQLEKSRLLSDRFSAERPKGSFSTLEIQRTEQGDSAMYLCASSIGTYGYTFGSGTRLTVV.

V is TRBV30 and J is TRBJ1-6, with TRBD1 matching 10 bases. The CDR3 is made up of 14 amino acids. The germline V gene has CDR1 GTSNPN and CDR2 SVGIG (reference sequence). Trimming cost V 3 bases and J 7 bases; bases outside gene matches: 3. The CDR3 protein is CAWSGQGGNSPLHF. The CDR3 DNA is TGTGCCTGGAGCGGACAGGGGGGGAATTCACCCCTCCACTTT.

The gene calls are TRBV6-6 and TRBJ1-1; TRBD1 aligns across 7 bases. CDR1 is MNHNY, CDR2 SVGAGI, per germline (reference sequence). CDR3 size: 12 residues. V lost 8 bases to trimming and J lost 4 bases; unmatched junction nucleotides: 4. This CDR3 is CASYRGGTEAFF. The CDR3 DNA sequence: TGTGCCAGCTACAGGGGAGGCACTGAAGCTTTCTTT.

V is TRBV5-1 and J is TRBJ2-1; 13 bases line up with TRBD2. The germline gives CDR1 SGHRS, CDR2 YFSETQ. V lost 7 bases and J lost 8; bases outside the gene matches: 9. The CDR3 spans 15 residues. CDR3 sequence: CASGPGLAGRDEQFF. Written as DNA, the CDR3 is TGCGCCAGCGGACCGGGACTAGCGGGAAGGGATGAGCAGTTCTTC.

The chain has TRBV5-1 and TRBJ1-2; D unclear. Germline-derived CDR1 and CDR2 are SGHRS and YFSETQ. V was pared by 0 bases and J by 4 bases, with 10 bases between. This CDR3 spans 14 amino acids. The CDR3 nucleotides are TGCGCCAGCAGCTTGGCCGGCCCTAGCTATGGCTACACCTTC. It codes for CASSLAGPSYGYTF. The complete variable domain, with remaining parts taken from reference TRBV5-1 and TRBJ1-2, reads KAGVTQTPRYLIKTRGQQVTLSCSPISGHRSVSWYQQTPGQGLQFLFEYFSETQRNKGNFPGRFSGRQFSNSRSEMNVSTLELGDSALYLCASSLAGPSYGYTFGSGTRLTVV.

The CDR3 spells CASSQATGGIETQYF. The CDR3 DNA sequence: TGCGCCAGCAGCCAAGCAACAGGGGGCATAGAGACCCAGTACTTC. The chain joins TRBV4-1 to TRBJ2-5; the match to TRBD1 covers 9 bases. V shed 1 base and J 4 bases; nucleotides not matched to a gene: 4. The CDR3 loop spans 15 amino acids. The germline V gene has CDR1 MGHRA and CDR2 YSYEKL.

The CDR3 DNA sequence: TGTGCCAGCTCACCCGCAGCGGGGACCTCTGGAAACACCATATATTTT. This sequence encodes CASSPAAGTSGNTIYF. The chain has TRBV18 and TRBJ1-3; D is possibly TRBD1 (5 bases). V lost 3 bases, J lost 0 bases, and 12 bases lay in between. CDR1 and CDR2 from the germline V gene are KGHSH and LQKENI. This CDR3 has 16 residues.

CDR3 loop: CASSQTPDPSYEQYF. The CDR3 DNA follows: TGTGCCAGCAGCCAAACCCCGGACCCCTCCTACGAGCAGTACTTC. V gene TRBV3-1 (or the pseudogene TRBV3-2) combines with J gene TRBJ2-7; D is ambiguous. The CDR3 has 15 residues. V lost 2 bases to trimming and J lost 0 bases, with 11 bases between them. Germline CDR1 and CDR2: LGHDT and YNNKEL (reference sequence).

The chain joins TRBV19 to TRBJ1-1; D is undetermined. V was clipped by 3 bases and J by 3 bases, with 14 bases between them. Germline CDR1 is LNHDA and CDR2 is SQIVND (reference sequence). This CDR3 spans 15 amino acids. The CDR3 coding sequence is TGTGCCAGTAGTATCCTCTCCCGACCCCACACTGAAGCTTTCTTT. This sequence encodes CASSILSRPHTEAFF.

This rearrangement joins TRBV12-3 or TRBV12-4 to TRBJ2-7; D might be TRBD1 or TRBD2, each matching 5 bases. V was pared by 7 bases and J by 4 bases, with 14 bases between. The CDR3 consists of 13 residues. CDR3 in DNA: TGTGCCAGCACGGGGACGGATCTTTACGAGCAGTACTTC. It yields the protein CASTGTDLYEQYF.

In DNA form, the CDR3 reads TGTGCCAGCACTCCATCGAGACTAGCGGGAGAGACCCAGTACTTC. Translated: CASTPSRLAGETQYF. The gene calls are TRBV6-5 and TRBJ2-5; TRBD2 matches at 10 bases. Trimming at V came to 7 bases and at J to 4 bases, leaving 9 bases not matched to a gene. Germline loops: CDR1 MNHEY, CDR2 SVGAGI. CDR3 length: 15 amino acids.

The gene calls are TRBV6-5 and TRBJ2-7; D remains unclear. V lost 6 bases and J 6 bases, leaving 21 bases between the germline ends. The CDR3 totals 15 residues. Germline V gene lookup returns CDR1 MNHEY and CDR2 SVGAGI. The DNA of the CDR3 is TGTGCCAGCAGCATAACGTTTGCCTCCTCTTCCGAGCAGTACTTC. It specifies CASSITFASSSEQYF.

Of note for this clone: The junction shows a germline mismatch at one end, possibly a read error. This specimen includes other DNA sequences encoding the same CDR3. The gene calls are TRBV19 and TRBJ1-5; unclear D gene. The CDR3 loop spans 13 amino acids. Per germline, CDR1 LNHDA and CDR2 SQIVND (reference sequence). This chain's CDR3 is CASSIAHNQPQHF. CDR3 in DNA: TGTGCCAGTAGTATAGCCCACAATCAACCCCAGCATTTT.